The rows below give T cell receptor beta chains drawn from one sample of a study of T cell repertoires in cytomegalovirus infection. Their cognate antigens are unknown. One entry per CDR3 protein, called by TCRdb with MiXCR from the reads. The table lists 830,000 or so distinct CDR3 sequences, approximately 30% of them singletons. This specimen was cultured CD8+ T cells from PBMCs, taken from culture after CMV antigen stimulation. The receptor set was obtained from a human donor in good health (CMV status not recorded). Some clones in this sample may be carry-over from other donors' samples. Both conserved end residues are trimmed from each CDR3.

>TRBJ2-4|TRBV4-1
ASSQVEGGKNIQY
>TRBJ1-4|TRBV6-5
ASTLGGSSTNEKLF
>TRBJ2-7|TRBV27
ASSPRDSLGGYEQY
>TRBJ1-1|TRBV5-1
ATNDGTGLGTEAF
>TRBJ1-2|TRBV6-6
ASIQGVNYGYT
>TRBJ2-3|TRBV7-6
ASSLWPGVGDTQY
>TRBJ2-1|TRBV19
ASSSQVPNEQF
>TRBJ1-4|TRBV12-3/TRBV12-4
ASSFSGSNEKLF
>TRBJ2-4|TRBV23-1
ASSPSGGRKNIQY
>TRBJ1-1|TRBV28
ASTPTGGVKEAF
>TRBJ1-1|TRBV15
ATRDMNTEAF
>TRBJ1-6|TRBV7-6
VSSDNGRVGGNSPLH
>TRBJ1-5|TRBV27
ASSPSDGFNQPQH
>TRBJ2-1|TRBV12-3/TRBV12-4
ASSPPIRNEQF
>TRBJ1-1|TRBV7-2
ASSLLEQGDTEAF
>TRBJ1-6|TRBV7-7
ASSDRVRDNSPLH
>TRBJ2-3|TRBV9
ASSIGTSGGTPYTQY
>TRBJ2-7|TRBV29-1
SVETGGYEQY
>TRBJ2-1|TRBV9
ASSVGRGNLNEQF
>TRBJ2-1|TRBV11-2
ASSSSSREQF
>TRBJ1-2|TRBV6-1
ASSENWRASEGYT
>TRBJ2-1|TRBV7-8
ASRPASSYNEQF
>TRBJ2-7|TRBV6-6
ASSDPGQGFEQY
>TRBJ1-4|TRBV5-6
ASGWTGEENEKLF
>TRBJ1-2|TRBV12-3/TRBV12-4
ASSPEDRGVMGYT
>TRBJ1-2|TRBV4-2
ASSRDYGVRGYT
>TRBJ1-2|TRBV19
ASNPRKKGTGDFYGYT
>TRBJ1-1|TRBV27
ASSVSGTGNTEAF
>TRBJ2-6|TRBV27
AARSSGANVLT
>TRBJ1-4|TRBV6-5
ASSLVSPRTNEKLF
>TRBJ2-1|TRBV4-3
ASSQDGDSRSQF
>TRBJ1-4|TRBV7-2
ASRRTGGRSEKLF
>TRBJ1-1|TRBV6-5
ASSYSIGRMDRANTEAF
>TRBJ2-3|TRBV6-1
ASSEARYPAQY
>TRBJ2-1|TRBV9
ASSVGTGVIYNEQF
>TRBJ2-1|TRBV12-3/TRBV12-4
ASSVGTADNEQF
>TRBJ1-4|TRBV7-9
ASSSVRGGGREKLF
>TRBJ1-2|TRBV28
ASSLGPGQGARGYT
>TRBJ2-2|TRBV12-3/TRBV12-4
ASSPFAGAATGELF
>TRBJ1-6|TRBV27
ASSPRGQVHNSPLH
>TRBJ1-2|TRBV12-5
ASGLTGFGYT
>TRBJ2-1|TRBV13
ASSLLGGPGNEQF
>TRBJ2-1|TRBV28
ASQDRGYNEQF
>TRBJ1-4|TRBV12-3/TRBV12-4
ASSLAGKTNEKLF
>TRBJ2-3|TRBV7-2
ASSHTSGGAGDTQY
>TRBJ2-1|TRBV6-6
AAGGYNEQF
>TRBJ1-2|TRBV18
ASSPPALSGGLGGYT
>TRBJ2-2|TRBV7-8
ASSLRAGTNTGELF
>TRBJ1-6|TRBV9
ASSPRTGNNSPLH
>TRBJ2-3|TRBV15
ATSTPKDTDTQY
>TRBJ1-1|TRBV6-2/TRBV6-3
ASRTGTGGPEAF
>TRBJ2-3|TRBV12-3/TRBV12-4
ASSFLAGVGDTQY
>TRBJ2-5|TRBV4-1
ASGTGPNTREETQY
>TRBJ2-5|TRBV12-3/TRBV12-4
ASSLIGRGLETQY
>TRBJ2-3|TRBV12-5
ASGFLYPGQGLPESTDTQY
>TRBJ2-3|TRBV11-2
ASSRTAEDTTDTQY
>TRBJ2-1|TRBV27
ASSLWDRGKGEQF
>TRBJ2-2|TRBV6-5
ASSYSQGTTGELF